Reported below is one T cell receptor beta chain. This entry is derived from a study of blood T cell repertoires in COVID-19. Sequenced by immunoSEQ multiplex PCR; TCRdb stores in-frame clones only, minus some. The sample contains about 220,000 clones, less than 85% of which appear only once. The clonotype was recovered from a woman aged 80 or over with acute or convalescent COVID-19. What was sequenced was peripheral blood.

The CDR3 protein is CASSVDRGDSYTF. The CDR3, as DNA: TGTGCCAGCAGCGTAGACAGGGGCGATAGCTACACCTTC. The J gene is TRBJ1-2, the V gene TRBV9; 7 bases are shared with TRBD1. The trim removed 0 bases at V and 9 bases at J, leaving 5 bases unmatched. The CDR3 is made up of 13 amino acids. Germline CDR1 reads SGDLS; CDR2 reads YYNGEE.